Below are 20 T cell receptor beta chains sequenced from a single sample in a study of CD8+CD57+ T cells in acquired aplastic anemia. Genomic DNA constituted the template upon which TCR beta VDJ and CDR3 profiling was performed. TCRdb re-derived calls from the reads in MiXCR, one entry per CDR3 protein. The table has 150,000 to 200,000 distinct CDR3 sequences, around 47% seen once. Whoever was chosen for sequencing had shown CD8+CD57+ cell expansion by flow cytometry. Sequencing was performed on sorted CD4+, CD8+, or CD8+CD57+ T cells (not recorded which) from PBMCs. The receptors were gathered from a human donor with aplastic anemia.

This clonotype was seen ten or more times. The chain recombines TRBV12-3 or TRBV12-4 with TRBJ1-6, with TRBD1 matching over 7 bases. The CDR3 is made up of 15 amino acids. Germline trimming cut 6 bases from V and 5 bases from J; bases unmatched to any gene: 7. The chain's CDR3 is CASRLHRGNNSPLHF. CDR3 sequence (DNA): TGTGCCAGCAGACTCCACAGGGGCAATAATTCACCCCTCCACTTT.

The genes are TRBV7-3 and TRBJ2-5; D remains unclear. Germline loops: CDR1 SGHTA, CDR2 FQGTGA. This CDR3 has 15 amino acids. V lost 0 bases, J lost 2 bases, and 10 bases lay in between. The CDR3 coding sequence is TGTGCCAGCAGCTTAACTCGGCATCGGCAAGAGACCCAGTACTTC. As protein: CASSLTRHRQETQYF.

The genes are TRBV20-1 and TRBJ1-1; D is unresolved. Germline CDR1 is DFQATT and CDR2 is SNEGSKA (reference sequence). Deletions cut 1 base from V and 3 bases from J, with 12 bases between. CDR3 size: 14 residues. CDR3 sequence (DNA): TGCAGTGCTAGAGGAGGCAGCGGGGACACTGAAGCTTTCTTT. This gives the protein CSARGGSGDTEAFF.

This clonotype was counted a few times. The CDR3 region is CSAPTGRMNSPLHF. The CDR3 nucleotides read TGCAGTGCCCCGACAGGAAGGATGAATTCACCCCTCCACTTT. The chain recombines TRBV20-1 with TRBJ1-6; tentative D call: TRBD1 (6 bases). V shed 6 bases and J shed 7 bases, with 16 bases lying between them. CDR3 length: 14 residues. Germline V gene sequence: CDR1 DFQATT, CDR2 SNEGSKA (reference sequence).

This clonotype was picked up many times. V usage is TRBV19 and J usage is TRBJ1-5; TRBD1 matches at 7 bases. J was trimmed by 3 bases and V by 6 bases; bases with no gene match: 8. The CDR3 has 15 amino acids. Germline V gene lookup returns CDR1 LNHDA and CDR2 SQIVND (reference sequence). For the CDR3, the DNA is TGTGCCAGTAGAGAAAGACAGGGTACCAATCAGCCCCAGCATTTT. This translates into CASRERQGTNQPQHF.

The gene calls are TRBV10-3 and TRBJ1-6; D is uncertain. CDR1 is ENHRY, CDR2 SYGVKD, per germline. CDR3 length: 15 residues. Trimming removed 0 bases from V and 3 bases from J, with 6 bases in between. CDR3 in DNA: TGTGCCATCAGTGAGTCGAGGGACTATAATTCACCCCTCCACTTT. This gives the protein CAISESRDYNSPLHF.

The gene calls are TRBV19 and TRBJ1-2; D is possibly TRBD1 (6 bases). CDR1 and CDR2 from the germline V gene are LNHDA and SQIVND (reference sequence). The V and J ends lost 3 bases and 4 bases respectively, with 9 bases between them. The length of the CDR3 is 13 residues. This CDR3 is CASSIQGTYGYTF. As DNA, the CDR3 is TGTGCCAGTAGTATCCAGGGGACCTATGGCTACACCTTC.

This clonotype has only a few counts. This rearrangement joins TRBV7-3 to TRBJ1-5; TRBD1 is a possible D gene (6 bases). Trimming removed 5 bases at V and 8 bases at J, with 19 bases between. This CDR3 is 15 amino acids long. The germline V gene encodes CDR1 SGHTA and CDR2 FQGTGA. CDR3 region: CASSPRHGGEEPQHF. Here the CDR3 DNA reads TGTGCCAGCAGCCCAAGACATGGGGGCGAGGAGCCCCAGCATTTT. Full variable domain (rest looked up from reference TRBV7-3 and TRBJ1-5): GAGVSQTPSNKVTEKGKYVELRCDPISGHTALYWYRQSLGQGPEFLIYFQGTGAADDSGLPNDRFFAVRPEGSVSTLKIQRTERGDSAVYLCASSPRHGGEEPQHFGDGTRLSIL.

At least ten counts were recorded for this clonotype. The gene calls are TRBV5-6 and TRBJ2-7; 10 nucleotides line up with TRBD2. The J segment lost 8 bases and the V segment lost 1 base, leaving 12 bases of the junction unmatched. The CDR3 runs 16 residues. Germline V CDR1 and CDR2: SGHDT, YYEEEE. The CDR3 nucleotides are TGTGCCAGCAGCTTGAGCCCCAGGACTAGCGGTTTCAAGCAGTACTTC. Amino acid sequence: CASSLSPRTSGFKQYF.

The V and J genes are TRBV19 and TRBJ1-3, with D tentatively TRBD1 (6 bases). The V gene lost 5 bases and the J gene lost 2 bases, with 10 bases spanning the gap. This CDR3 is 14 amino acids long. The V gene's germline CDR1 is LNHDA and CDR2 SQIVND (reference sequence). The DNA of the CDR3 is TGTGCCAGTAGTCTCAGGGGAACTGGAAACACCATATATTTT. Encoded protein: CASSLRGTGNTIYF. Looking up the rest from reference TRBV19 and TRBJ1-3 gives the full variable domain: DGGITQSPKYLFRKEGQNVTLSCEQNLNHDAMYWYRQDPGQGLRLIYYSQIVNDFQKGDIAEGYSVSREKKESFPLTVTSAQKNPTAFYLCASSLRGTGNTIYFGEGSWLTVV.

V is TRBV29-1 and J is TRBJ1-2; D is unclear. Trimming removed 0 bases from V and 5 bases from J, with 10 bases in between. From germline, CDR1 is SQVTM and CDR2 ANQGSEA. The CDR3 has 13 amino acids. Written as DNA, the CDR3 is TGCAGCGTTGAAGAGGTACTGGGTTATGGCTACACCTTC. The encoded protein is CSVEEVLGYGYTF. The complete variable domain, with remaining parts taken from reference TRBV29-1 and TRBJ1-2, reads SAVISQKPSRDICQRGTSLTIQCQVDSQVTMMFWYRQQPGQSLTLIATANQGSEATYESGFVIDKFPISRPNLTFSTLTVSNMSPEDSSIYLCSVEEVLGYGYTFGSGTRLTVV.

The chain has TRBV9 and TRBJ2-3, with 8 positions matching TRBD1. Trimming removed 0 bases from V and 5 bases from J; junction bases left unmatched: 5. This CDR3 has 15 amino acids. The germline gives CDR1 SGDLS, CDR2 YYNGEE. The CDR3 DNA reads as TGTGCCAGCAGCGTAGGACAGGGGTTAATAGATACGCAGTATTTT. This gives the protein CASSVGQGLIDTQYF.

Notes on this clonotype: The germline gene is not matched at one end of the junction; a read error may be the cause. In DNA, the CDR3 is TGTGCCAGCAGTGATGGGACAGGGACTCATTTT. Translated, it gives CASSDGTGTHF. The chain has TRBV2 and TRBJ2-3, with TRBD1 matching over 9 bases. The CDR3 has 11 amino acids. Germline V gene sequence: CDR1 SNHLY, CDR2 FYNNEI.

This chain connects TRBV7-6 to TRBJ2-1, with TRBD1 matching over 9 bases. From germline, CDR1 is SGHVS and CDR2 FNYEAQ. V lost 5 bases to trimming and J lost 7 bases; unmatched junction nucleotides: 9. The CDR3 is 15 residues long. The CDR3 region has the DNA TGTGCCAGCAGCATCCGGGACAGGGAGGGTAATGAGCAGTTCTTC. Translating gives CASSIRDREGNEQFF.

This clonotype was counted a few times. The J gene is TRBJ2-7, the V gene TRBV20-1; TRBD1 might be the D (5 bases). Germline V gives CDR1 DFQATT, CDR2 SNEGSKA (reference sequence). The CDR3 loop spans 13 amino acids. The germline V and J ends were trimmed by 6 bases and 4 bases, with 16 bases remaining between them. In DNA form, the CDR3 reads TGCAGTGCAGAGAGGACACACACATACGAGCAGTACTTC. Its translation is CSAERTHTYEQYF.

Notes on this clonotype: At one boundary the junction diverges from the germline segment, which might be a read error. The chain links TRBV20-1 to TRBJ2-7, with 10 bases fitting TRBD1. Per germline, CDR1 DFQATT and CDR2 SNEGSKA (reference sequence). The CDR3 runs 13 residues. CDR3 coding DNA: TGCAGTGCCAGACAGGGGGCAGTCAACGAGCAGTACTTT. It yields the protein CSARQGAVNEQYF.

CDR3: CASSEGQGRADTQYF. The CDR3 DNA reads as TGTGCCAGCAGTGAGGGACAGGGGCGGGCAGATACGCAGTATTTT. V is TRBV25-1 and J is TRBJ2-3, with 10 nucleotides matching TRBD1. This CDR3 has 15 residues. The V and J ends lost 3 bases and 4 bases, in that order; junction bases with no gene match: 4. The germline V gene has CDR1 MGHDK and CDR2 SYGVNS.

The V call is TRBV7-9, the J call TRBJ1-2; D is unclear. From germline, CDR1 is SEHNR and CDR2 FQNEAQ (reference sequence). This CDR3 has 11 residues. The V and J ends lost 4 bases and 10 bases respectively, with 10 bases between them. DNA of the CDR3: TGTGCCAGCAGCTCGACAAGGGACTACACCTTC. This encodes CASSSTRDYTF. Combining the CDR3 with reference TRBV7-9 and TRBJ1-2 gives the whole variable domain DTGVSQNPRHKITKRGQNVTFRCDPISEHNRLYWYRQTLGQGPEFLTYFQNEAQLEKSRLLSDRFSAERPKGSFSTLEIQRTEQGDSAMYLCASSSTRDYTFGSGTRLTVV.

This clonotype was detected many times. The chain employs TRBV20-1 and TRBJ2-1; 14 bases agree with TRBD2. The CDR3 is 18 residues long. In germline, CDR1 is DFQATT, CDR2 SNEGSKA (reference sequence). Unmatched junction bases numbered 17, after V lost 6 bases and J lost 7 bases. CDR3 nucleotides: TGCAGTGCGAACCGGGACAGGGGACTAGCGGGAGTAGGGAATGAGCAGTTCTTC. Its protein product is CSANRDRGLAGVGNEQFF.

This clonotype has ten or more counts. The chain employs TRBV4-3 and TRBJ2-7; TRBD2 might be the D (7 bases). CDR3 length equals 17 residues. Germline assignment: CDR1 LGHNA and CDR2 YSLEER. V was shortened by 1 base and J by 0 bases, with 16 bases between the two germline ends. CDR3 region: CASSQGRAGASSYEQYF. The CDR3 DNA reads TGCGCCAGCAGCCAAGGGAGGGCGGGGGCGAGCTCCTACGAGCAGTACTTC.